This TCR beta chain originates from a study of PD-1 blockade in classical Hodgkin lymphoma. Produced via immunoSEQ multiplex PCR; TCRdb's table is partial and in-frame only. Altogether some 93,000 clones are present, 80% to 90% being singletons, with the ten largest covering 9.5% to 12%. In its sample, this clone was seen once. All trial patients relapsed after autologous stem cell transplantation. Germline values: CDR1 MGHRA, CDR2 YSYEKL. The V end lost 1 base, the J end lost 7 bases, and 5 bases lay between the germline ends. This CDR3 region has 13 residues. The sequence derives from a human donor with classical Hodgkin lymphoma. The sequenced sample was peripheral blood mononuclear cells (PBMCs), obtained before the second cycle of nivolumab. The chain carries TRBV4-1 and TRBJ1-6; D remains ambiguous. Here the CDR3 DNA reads TGCGCCAGCAGCCAAGGGGTGAATTCACCCCTCCACTTT. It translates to CASSQGVNSPLHF.